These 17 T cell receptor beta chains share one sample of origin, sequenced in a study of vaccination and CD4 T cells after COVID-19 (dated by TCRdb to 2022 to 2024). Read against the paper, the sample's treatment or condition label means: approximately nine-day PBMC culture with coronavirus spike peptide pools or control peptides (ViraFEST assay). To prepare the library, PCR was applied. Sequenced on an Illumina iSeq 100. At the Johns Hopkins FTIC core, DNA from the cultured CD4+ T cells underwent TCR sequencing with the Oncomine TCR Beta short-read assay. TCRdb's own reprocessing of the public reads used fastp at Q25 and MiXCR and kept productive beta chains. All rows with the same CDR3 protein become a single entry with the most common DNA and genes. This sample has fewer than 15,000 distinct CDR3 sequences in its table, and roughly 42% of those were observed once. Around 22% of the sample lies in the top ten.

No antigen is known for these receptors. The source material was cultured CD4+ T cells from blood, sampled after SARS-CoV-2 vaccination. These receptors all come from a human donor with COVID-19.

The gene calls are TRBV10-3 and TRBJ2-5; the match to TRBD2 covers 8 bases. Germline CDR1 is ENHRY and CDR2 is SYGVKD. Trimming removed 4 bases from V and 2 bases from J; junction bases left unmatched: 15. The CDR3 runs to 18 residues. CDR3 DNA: TGTGCCATCAGTGCCGAGAAGCGGGGGAGACGGGGACAAGAGACCCAGTACTTC. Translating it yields CAISAEKRGRRGQETQYF.

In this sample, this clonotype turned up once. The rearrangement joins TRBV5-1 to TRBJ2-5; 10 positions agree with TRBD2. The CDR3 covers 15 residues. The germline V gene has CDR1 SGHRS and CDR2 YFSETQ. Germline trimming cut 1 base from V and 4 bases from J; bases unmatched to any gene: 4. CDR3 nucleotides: TGCGCCAGCAGCTTGACTAGCGGGATCCCAGAGACCCAGTACTTC. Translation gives CASSLTSGIPETQYF.

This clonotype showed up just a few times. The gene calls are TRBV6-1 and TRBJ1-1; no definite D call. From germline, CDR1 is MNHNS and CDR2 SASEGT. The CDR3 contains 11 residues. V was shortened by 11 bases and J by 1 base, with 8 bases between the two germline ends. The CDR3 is CAGRSNTEAFF. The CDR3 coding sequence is TGTGCCGGTAGGTCGAACACTGAAGCTTTCTTT.

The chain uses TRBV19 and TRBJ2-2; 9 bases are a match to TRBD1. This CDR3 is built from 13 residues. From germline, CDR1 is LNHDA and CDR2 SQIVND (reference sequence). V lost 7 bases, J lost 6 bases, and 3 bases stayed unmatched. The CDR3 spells CASKGQGSGELFF. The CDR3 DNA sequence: TGTGCCAGTAAGGGACAGGGTTCCGGGGAGCTGTTTTTT.

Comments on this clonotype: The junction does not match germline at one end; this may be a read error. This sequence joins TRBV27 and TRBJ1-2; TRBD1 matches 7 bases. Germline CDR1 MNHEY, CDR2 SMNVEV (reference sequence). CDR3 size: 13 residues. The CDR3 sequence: CASSRRDSYDYTF. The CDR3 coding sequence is TGTGCCAGCAGCCGTCGGGACAGTTATGACTACACCTTC.

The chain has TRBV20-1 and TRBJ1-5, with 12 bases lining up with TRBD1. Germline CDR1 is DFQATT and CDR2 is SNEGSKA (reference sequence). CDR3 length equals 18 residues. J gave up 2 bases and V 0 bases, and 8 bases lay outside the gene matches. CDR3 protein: CSARDQGQGARGNQPQHF. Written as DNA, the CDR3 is TGCAGTGCTAGAGATCAGGGACAGGGGGCGAGGGGCAATCAGCCCCAGCATTTT.

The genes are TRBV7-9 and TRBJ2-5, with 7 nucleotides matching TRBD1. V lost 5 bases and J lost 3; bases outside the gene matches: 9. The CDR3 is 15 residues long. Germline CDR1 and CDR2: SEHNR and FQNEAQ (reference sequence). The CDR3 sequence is CASSRPGTVEETQYF. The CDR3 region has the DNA TGTGCCAGCAGCCGGCCCGGGACAGTCGAAGAGACCCAGTACTTC.

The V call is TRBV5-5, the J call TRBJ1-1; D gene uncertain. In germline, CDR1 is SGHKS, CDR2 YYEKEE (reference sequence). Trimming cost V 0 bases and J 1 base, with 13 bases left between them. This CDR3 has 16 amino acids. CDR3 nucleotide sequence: TGTGCCAGCAGCTTGGGCTCGACCATTACGAACACTGAAGCTTTCTTT. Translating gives CASSLGSTITNTEAFF.

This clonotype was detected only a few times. For the CDR3, the DNA is TGTGCCAGATGCCACCGGGGCTACACCTTC. Translation: CARCHRGYTF. The V call is TRBV24-1, the J call TRBJ1-2; D not certain. Looked up from germline, CDR1 is KGHDR and CDR2 is SFDVKD. Trimming left V 11 bases short and J 8 bases short, with 11 bases between. The CDR3 sequence is 10 residues long.

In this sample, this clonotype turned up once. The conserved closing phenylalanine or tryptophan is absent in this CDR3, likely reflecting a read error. The CDR3 DNA reads TGTGCCACCCAATCAGGGGTGACTGAAGCTTTCCTT. As protein: CATQSGVTEAFL. The chain employs TRBV11-3 and TRBJ1-1, with D perhaps matching TRBD1 (6 bases). The CDR3 covers 12 residues. Trimming took 10 bases from V and 5 from J, leaving 14 bases between them. Per germline, CDR1 SGHNT and CDR2 YENEEA.

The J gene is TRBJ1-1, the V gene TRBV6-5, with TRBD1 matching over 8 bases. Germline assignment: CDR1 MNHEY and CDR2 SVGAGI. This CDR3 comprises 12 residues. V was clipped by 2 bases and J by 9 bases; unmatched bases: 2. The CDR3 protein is CASSYRTGKAFF. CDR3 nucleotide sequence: TGTGCCAGCAGTTACAGGACAGGGAAAGCTTTCTTT.

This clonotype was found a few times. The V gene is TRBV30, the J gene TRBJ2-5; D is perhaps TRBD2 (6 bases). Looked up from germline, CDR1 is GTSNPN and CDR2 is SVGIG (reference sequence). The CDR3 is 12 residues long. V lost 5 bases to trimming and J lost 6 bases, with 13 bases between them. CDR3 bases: TGTGCCTGGGGGGGGATTGGACAGACCCAGTACTTC. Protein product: CAWGGIGQTQYF.

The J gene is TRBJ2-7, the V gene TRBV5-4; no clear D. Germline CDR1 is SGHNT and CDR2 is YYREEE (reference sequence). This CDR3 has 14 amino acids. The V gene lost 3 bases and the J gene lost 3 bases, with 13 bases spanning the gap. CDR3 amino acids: CASSSPTDRYEQYF. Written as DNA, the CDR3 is TGTGCCAGCAGCTCACCCACCGACCGCTACGAGCAGTACTTC.

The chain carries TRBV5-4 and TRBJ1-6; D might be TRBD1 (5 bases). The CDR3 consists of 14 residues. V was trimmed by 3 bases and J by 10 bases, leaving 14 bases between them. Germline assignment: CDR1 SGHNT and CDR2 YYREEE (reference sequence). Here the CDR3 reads CASSSRGTGSPLHF. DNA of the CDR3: TGTGCCAGCAGCTCACGGGGGACTGGGTCACCCCTCCACTTT.

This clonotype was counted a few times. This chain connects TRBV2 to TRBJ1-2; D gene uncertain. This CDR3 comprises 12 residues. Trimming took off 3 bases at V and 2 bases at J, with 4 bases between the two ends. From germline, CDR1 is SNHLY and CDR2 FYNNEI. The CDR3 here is CASSDRNYGYTF. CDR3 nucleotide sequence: TGTGCCAGCAGTGATAGGAACTATGGCTACACCTTC.

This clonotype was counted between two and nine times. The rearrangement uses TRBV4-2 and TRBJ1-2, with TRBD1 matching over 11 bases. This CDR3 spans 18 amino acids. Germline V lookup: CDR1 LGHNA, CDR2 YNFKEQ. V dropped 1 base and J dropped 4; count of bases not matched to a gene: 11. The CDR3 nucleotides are TGTGCCAGCAGCCAAGTCGACCTTCCGGGACAGGGGGGCTATGGCTACACCTTC. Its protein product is CASSQVDLPGQGGYGYTF.

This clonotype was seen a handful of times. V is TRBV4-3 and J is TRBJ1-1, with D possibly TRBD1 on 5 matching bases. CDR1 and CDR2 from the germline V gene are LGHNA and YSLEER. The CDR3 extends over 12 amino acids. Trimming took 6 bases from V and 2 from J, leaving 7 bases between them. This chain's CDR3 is CASRGLNTEAFF. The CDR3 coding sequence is TGCGCCAGCAGGGGACTAAACACTGAAGCTTTCTTT.